A selection of T cell receptor beta chains follows, all from one sample in a study of T cell repertoires in cytomegalovirus infection. Each CDR3 protein gets one entry after TCRdb re-called the reads with MiXCR. The sample carries a few hundred thousand distinct CDR3 sequences, around 40% recorded once. These receptors have no known antigen. The material was cultured PBMCs, obtained from culture after CMV antigen stimulation. The receptors originated from a human donor in good health (CMV status not recorded). Some clones in this sample may be carry-over from other donors' samples. Both conserved end residues are part of each CDR3. D genes are given only for firm matches. Clone size is stated in some rows and not others, as once, few, many or a class when expanded.

size: NA
V: TRBV12-3/TRBV12-4
D: NA
J: TRBJ1-3
length: 11
DNA: TGTGCCACCTACGATGGAAACACCATATATTTT
CDR3: CATYDGNTIYF

size: NA
V: TRBV7-2
D: NA
J: TRBJ2-3
length: 14
DNA: TGTGCCAGCAGCTTAGTTAGTTCTGCGGTTCCTTGGTATTTT
CDR3: CASSLVSSAVPWYF

size: NA
V: TRBV2
D: NA
J: TRBJ2-2
length: 13
DNA: TGTGCCAGCAAGAGGGGCCCCACCGGGGAGCTGTTTTTT
CDR3: CASKRGPTGELFF

size: few
V: TRBV10-3
D: NA
J: TRBJ1-1
length: 15
DNA: TGTGCCATCAGTGAGTCGAGGCACTCGAACACTGAAGCTTTCTTT
CDR3: CAISESRHSNTEAFF

size: many
V: TRBV7-9
D: NA
J: TRBJ2-3
length: 16
DNA: TGTGCCAGCAGCCCTCTTGCTGGAGGTCCCACAGATACGCAGTATTTT
CDR3: CASSPLAGGPTDTQYF

size: few
V: TRBV7-9
D: NA
J: TRBJ2-7
length: 15
DNA: TGTGCCAGCAGCTTAGCGAACGGTGATTCCTACGAGCAGTACTTC
CDR3: CASSLANGDSYEQYF

size: few
V: TRBV7-2
D: NA
J: TRBJ2-7
length: 14
DNA: TGTGCCAGCAGTTTCGGGCCTAGAGAGTACGAGCAGTACTTC
CDR3: CASSFGPREYEQYF

size: NA
V: TRBV20-1
D: NA
J: TRBJ1-4
length: 13
DNA: TGCAGTGCTCCTCGCCGTATAGATGAAAAACTGTTTTTT
CDR3: CSAPRRIDEKLFF

size: NA
V: TRBV7-9
D: TRBD1
J: TRBJ2-7
length: 19
DNA: TGTGCCAGCAGCCCGGGACAGGGGATACCCATTAGCGGGATATACGAGCAGTACTTC
CDR3: CASSPGQGIPISGIYEQYF

size: NA
V: TRBV7-2
D: NA
J: TRBJ1-1
length: 15
DNA: TGTGCCAGCAGCCCACAAGGGGAGAGCGGCACTGAAGCTTTCTTT
CDR3: CASSPQGESGTEAFF